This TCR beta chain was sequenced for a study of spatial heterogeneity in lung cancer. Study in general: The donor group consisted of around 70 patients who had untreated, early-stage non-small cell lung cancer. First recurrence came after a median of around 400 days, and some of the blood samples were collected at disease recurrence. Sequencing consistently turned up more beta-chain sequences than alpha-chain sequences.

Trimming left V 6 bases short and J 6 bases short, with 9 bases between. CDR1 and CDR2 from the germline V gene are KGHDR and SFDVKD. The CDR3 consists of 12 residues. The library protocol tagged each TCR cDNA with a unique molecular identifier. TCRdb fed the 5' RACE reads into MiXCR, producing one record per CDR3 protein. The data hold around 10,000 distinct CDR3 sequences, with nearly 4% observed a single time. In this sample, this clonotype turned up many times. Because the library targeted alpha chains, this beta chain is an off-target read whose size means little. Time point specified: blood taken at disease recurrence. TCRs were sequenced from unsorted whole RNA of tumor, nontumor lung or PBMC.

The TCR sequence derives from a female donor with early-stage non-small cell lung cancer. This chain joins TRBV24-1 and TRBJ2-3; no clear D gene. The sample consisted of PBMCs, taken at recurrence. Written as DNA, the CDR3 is TGTGCCACCAGTTCCGGCCCCGATACGCAGTATTTT. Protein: CATSSGPDTQYF.